This T cell receptor beta chain emerged from a study of glioma-infiltrating T cells after dendritic cell vaccination. Study-level background: Glioblastoma patients came from Phase I and II dendritic cell vaccination trials. Autologous tumor lysate was loaded overnight onto monocyte-derived dendritic cells grown approximately seven days with IL-4 and GM-CSF. Study-level points and caveats: Only a small number of patients had complete blood and tumor samples.

The CDR3 consists of 15 residues. Germline CDR1 reads LNHDA; CDR2 reads SQIVND (reference sequence). After removal of 1 base from V and 2 bases from J, the junction contained 3 bases not matched to a gene. Time point denoted: after dendritic cell vaccination, including at tumor progression/relapse. To note about this clone: Its antigen is undetermined.

Sequencing was performed with immunoSEQ multiplex PCR; in TCRdb, only in-frame clones are kept and a portion is missing. Of some 58,000 clones in the sample, roughly 84% were seen once. The input for sequencing was blood, taken after dendritic cell vaccination. V and J are TRBV19 and TRBJ2-3; TRBD2 matches 7 bases. The sequence came from a human donor with glioblastoma. The CDR3 is CASSIGGRVTDTQYF. Written as DNA, the CDR3 is TGTGCCAGTAGTATAGGCGGGAGAGTCACAGATACGCAGTATTTT.